One and the same sample provided the 5 T cell receptor beta chains below, sequenced in a study of T cell responses to AZD1222 COVID-19 vaccine. Data came from immunoSEQ multiplex PCR; TCRdb stores just in-frame clones and leaves some out. The table shows some 100,000 clones, with 80% to 90% occurring only once. This specimen was peripheral blood, taken 28 days after the second AZD1222 dose. The receptors were sampled from an adult who received the AZD1222 COVID-19 vaccine.

The chain uses TRBV13 and TRBJ2-7, with 8 bases matching TRBD2. This CDR3 is 14 amino acids long. The germline V gene encodes CDR1 PRHDT and CDR2 FYEKMQ (reference sequence). V was clipped by 6 bases and J by 2 bases; unmatched bases: 6. This CDR3 is CASRRAGETYEQYF. Written as DNA, the CDR3 is TGTGCCAGCAGGAGAGCGGGGGAGACCTACGAGCAGTACTTC.

The rearrangement joins TRBV2 to TRBJ1-2; maybe TRBD1 (5 bases). The CDR3 spans 14 residues. The V gene's germline CDR1 is SNHLY and CDR2 FYNNEI. V dropped 1 base and J dropped 5 bases, with 11 bases sitting between them. The CDR3 reads CASSEGGEGYGYTF. The CDR3, as DNA: TGTGCCAGCAGTGAAGGAGGGGAGGGATATGGCTACACCTTC.

The chain has TRBV12-3 or TRBV12-4 and TRBJ1-2, with a weak D call TRBD1 (5 bases). V lost 2 bases, J lost 8 bases, and 12 bases lay in between. CDR3 length: 13 residues. CDR3 nucleotides: TGTGCCAGCAGTTTATACGGAGGGGAAGGCTACACCTTC. It translates to CASSLYGGEGYTF.

This chain uses TRBV19 with TRBJ1-6; TRBD1 might be the D (5 bases). Germline CDR1 and CDR2: LNHDA and SQIVND (reference sequence). V lost 6 bases and J 9 bases, leaving 15 bases between the germline ends. This CDR3 contains 14 residues. The chain's CDR3 is CASSSQGDGSPLHF. CDR3 nucleotide sequence: TGTGCCAGTAGCTCACAAGGGGACGGTTCACCCCTCCACTTT.

V usage is TRBV6-1 and J usage is TRBJ1-6; 7 bases are shared with TRBD1. The CDR3 covers 13 residues. CDR1 and CDR2 from the germline V gene are MNHNS and SASEGT. The ends lost 7 bases at V and 7 bases at J; junction bases unmatched: 4. This CDR3 reads CASMGQINSPLHF. The CDR3, as DNA: TGTGCCAGCATGGGACAGATCAATTCACCCCTCCACTTT.